This record looks at one T cell receptor (beta chain) sequence and its context. The antigen remains unidentified. This sample was included in a study of T-cell memory formation after mild COVID-19. Study-level background: TCR clusters largely stayed donor specific.

V shed 0 bases and J shed 0 bases, with 8 bases lying between them. In germline, CDR1 is SGHRS, CDR2 YFSETQ. This CDR3 region has 15 residues. One entry per CDR3 protein results from TCRdb running MiXCR on the 5' RACE reads. The repertoire has under 650,000 distinct CDR3 sequences, more than 15% of them found once; the top ten carry around 12%. Findings and limits, study-wide: Cross-reactive memory appears to have joined, as suggested by some responding clones showing up in pre-infection memory. Later expanders leaned toward CD4+, whereas clones contracting from day 15 to 85 were balanced CD4/CD8. Contracting CD4+ clones sat mainly in CM and EM; CD8+ in EMRA.

The sample was PBMCs or a T cell subset sorted from them (not recorded which). This sequence joins TRBV5-1 and TRBJ2-3; D unclear. This clonotype originated in an adult woman who had mild COVID-19 (a few samples of this study predate the infection). Cell type and time point are not known. Written as DNA, the CDR3 is TGCGCCAGCAGCTTGGGGGTCCTTAGCACAGATACGCAGTATTTT. This encodes CASSLGVLSTDTQYF.